This TCR beta chain was identified in a study of blood T cell repertoires in COVID-19. V lost 0 bases to trimming and J lost 1 base, with 6 bases between them. Germline loops: CDR1 MGHRA, CDR2 YSYEKL. The CDR3 runs 14 residues. Method: immunoSEQ multiplex PCR; TCRdb's copy keeps in-frame clones and lacks some. The sample holds fewer than 75,000 clones; 85% to 90% are singletons and the top ten take approximately 1.5%. As to this clone: Different DNA sequences within this sample yield the same CDR3.

The chain uses TRBV4-1 and TRBJ1-1, with D uncertain. The clonotype was recovered from a man in his sixties with acute or convalescent COVID-19. Sequenced material: peripheral blood. The CDR3, as DNA: TGCGCCAGCAGCCAAGACTCCCCGAACACTGAAGCTTTCTTT. Its protein product is CASSQDSPNTEAFF.